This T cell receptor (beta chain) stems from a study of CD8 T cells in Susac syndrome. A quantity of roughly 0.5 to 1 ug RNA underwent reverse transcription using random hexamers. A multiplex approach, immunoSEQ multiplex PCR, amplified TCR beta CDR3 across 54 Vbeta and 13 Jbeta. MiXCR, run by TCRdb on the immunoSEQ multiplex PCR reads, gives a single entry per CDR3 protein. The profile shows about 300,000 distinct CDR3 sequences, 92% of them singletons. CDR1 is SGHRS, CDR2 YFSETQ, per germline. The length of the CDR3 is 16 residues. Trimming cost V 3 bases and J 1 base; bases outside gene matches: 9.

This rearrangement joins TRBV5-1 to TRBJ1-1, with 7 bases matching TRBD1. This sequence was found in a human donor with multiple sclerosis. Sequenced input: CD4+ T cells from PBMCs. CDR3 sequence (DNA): TGCGCCAGCAGCTCTACCCGACGGGACAGGAACACTGAAGCTTTCTTT. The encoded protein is CASSSTRRDRNTEAFF.